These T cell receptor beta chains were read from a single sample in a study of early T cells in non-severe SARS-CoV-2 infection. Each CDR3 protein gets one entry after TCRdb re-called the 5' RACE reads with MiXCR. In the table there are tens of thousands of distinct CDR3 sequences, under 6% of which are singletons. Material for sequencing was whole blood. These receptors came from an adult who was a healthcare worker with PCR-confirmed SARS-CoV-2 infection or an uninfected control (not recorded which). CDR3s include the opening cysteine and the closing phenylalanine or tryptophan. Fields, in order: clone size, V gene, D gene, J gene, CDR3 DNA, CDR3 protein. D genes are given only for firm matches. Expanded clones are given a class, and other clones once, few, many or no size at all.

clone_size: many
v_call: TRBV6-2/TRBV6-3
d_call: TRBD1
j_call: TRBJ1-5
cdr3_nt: TGTGCCAGCAGTTACTCCTCGAGACAGGGTCAGCCCCAGCATTTT
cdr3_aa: CASSYSSRQGQPQHF

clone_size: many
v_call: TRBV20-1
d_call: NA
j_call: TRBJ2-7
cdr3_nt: TGCAGTGCTACACAGGTCAGAATACGGGGGGAGCAGTACTTC
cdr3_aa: CSATQVRIRGEQYF

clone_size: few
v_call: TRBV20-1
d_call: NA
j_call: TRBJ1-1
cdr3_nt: TGCAGTGCTAGAGATAGGAGGGCGCACACTGAAGCTTTCTTT
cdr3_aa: CSARDRRAHTEAFF

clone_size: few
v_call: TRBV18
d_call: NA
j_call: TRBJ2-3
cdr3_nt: TGTGCCAGCTCACCGAACAGACAGCTCACAGATACGCAGTATTTT
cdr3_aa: CASSPNRQLTDTQYF

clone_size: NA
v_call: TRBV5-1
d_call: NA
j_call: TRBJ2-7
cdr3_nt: TGCGCCAGCAGCCAGAGAGGGGGAGGGCCCTACGAGCAGTACTTC
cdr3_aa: CASSQRGGGPYEQYF

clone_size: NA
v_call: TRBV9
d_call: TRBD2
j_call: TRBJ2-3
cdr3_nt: TGTGCCAGCAGCGCCGGACTAGCGGCTTCTTTTAGCACAGATACGCAGTATTTT
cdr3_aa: CASSAGLAASFSTDTQYF

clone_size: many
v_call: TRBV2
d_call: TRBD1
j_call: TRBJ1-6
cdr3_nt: TGTGCCAGCAGCCCGAGGACAGGGGGAAATTCACCCCTCCACTTT
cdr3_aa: CASSPRTGGNSPLHF

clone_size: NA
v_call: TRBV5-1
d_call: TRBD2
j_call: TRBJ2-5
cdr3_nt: TGCGCCAGCAGCTTGGCCGGGACTACGGGAGAGACCCAGTACTTC
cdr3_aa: CASSLAGTTGETQYF

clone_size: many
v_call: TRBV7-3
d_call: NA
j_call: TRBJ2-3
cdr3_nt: TGTGCCAGCAGCTTGGGGCTAGCAACAGATACGCAGTATTTT
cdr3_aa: CASSLGLATDTQYF

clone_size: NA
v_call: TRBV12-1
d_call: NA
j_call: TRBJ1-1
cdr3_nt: TGTGCCAGCAGTCCCCCGACAGCGAACACTGAAGCTTTCTTT
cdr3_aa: CASSPPTANTEAFF

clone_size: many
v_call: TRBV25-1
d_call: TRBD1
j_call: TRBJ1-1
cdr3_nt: TGTGCCAGCAGTGCTTACAGGGGGGGCACTGAAGCTTTCTTT
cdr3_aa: CASSAYRGGTEAFF

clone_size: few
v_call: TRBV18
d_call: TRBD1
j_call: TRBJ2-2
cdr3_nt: TGTGCCAGCTCACTGGGACAGGGGAAGTACACCGGGGAGCTGTTTTTT
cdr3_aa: CASSLGQGKYTGELFF

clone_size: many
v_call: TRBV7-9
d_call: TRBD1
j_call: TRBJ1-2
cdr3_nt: TGTGCCAGCAGCCCCGGTAACAGGGGTGGCTACACCTTC
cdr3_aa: CASSPGNRGGYTF

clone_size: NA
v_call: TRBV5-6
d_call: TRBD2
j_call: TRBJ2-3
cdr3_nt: TGTGCCAGCAGCTCCCCGGGACTAAGCACAGATACGCTGTATTTT
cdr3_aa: CASSSPGLSTDTLYF

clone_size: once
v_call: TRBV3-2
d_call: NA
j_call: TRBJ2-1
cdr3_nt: TGTGCCAGCAGCCTGATTCTAGCGTCCAATGAGCAGTTCTTC
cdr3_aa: CASSLILASNEQFF

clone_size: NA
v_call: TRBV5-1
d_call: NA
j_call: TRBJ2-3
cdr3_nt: TGCGCCAGCAGCCACTGGGGGCGTGCTAGCACAGATACGCAGTATTTT
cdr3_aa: CASSHWGRASTDTQYF

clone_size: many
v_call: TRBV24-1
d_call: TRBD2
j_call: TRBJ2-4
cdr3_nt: TGTGCCACCAGTGATGGGCTAGCGGGAGGTACAGCCAAAAACATTCAGTACTTC
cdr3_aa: CATSDGLAGGTAKNIQYF

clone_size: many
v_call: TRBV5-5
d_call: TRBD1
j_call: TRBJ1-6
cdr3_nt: TGTGCCAGCAGCCAAAGGACAGGGGGTTCCTATAATTCACCCCTCCACTTT
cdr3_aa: CASSQRTGGSYNSPLHF

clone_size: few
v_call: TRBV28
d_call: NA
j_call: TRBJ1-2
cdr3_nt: TGTGCCAGCAGACAAACAGACTATGGCTACACCTTC
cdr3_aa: CASRQTDYGYTF

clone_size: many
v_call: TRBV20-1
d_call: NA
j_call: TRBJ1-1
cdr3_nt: TGCAGTGCTAGAGAAGGGGGCACTGAAGCTTTCTTT
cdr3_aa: CSAREGGTEAFF

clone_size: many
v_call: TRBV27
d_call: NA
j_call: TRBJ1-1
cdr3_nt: TGTGCCAGCAGTTTACTCCCGGGCACTGAAGCTTTCTTT
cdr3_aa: CASSLLPGTEAFF

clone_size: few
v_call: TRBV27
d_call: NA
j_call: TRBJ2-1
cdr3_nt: TGTGCCAGCAGTTTAGTGTGGGGGGGCCTTTCTGACGAGCAGTTCTTC
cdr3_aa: CASSLVWGGLSDEQFF

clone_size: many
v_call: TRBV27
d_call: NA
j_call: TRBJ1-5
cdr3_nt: TGTGCCAGCAGTTTATTAGGGATCAATCAGCCCCAGCATTTT
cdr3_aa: CASSLLGINQPQHF

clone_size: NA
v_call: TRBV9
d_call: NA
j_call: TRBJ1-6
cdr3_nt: TGTGCCAGCAGCGTGGCCGGGACTTCCATATCACCCCTCCACTTT
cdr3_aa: CASSVAGTSISPLHF

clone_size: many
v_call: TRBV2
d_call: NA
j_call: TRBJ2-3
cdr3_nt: TGTGCCAGCATACCGGACTCCCTCGAAGATACGCAGTATTTT
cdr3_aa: CASIPDSLEDTQYF

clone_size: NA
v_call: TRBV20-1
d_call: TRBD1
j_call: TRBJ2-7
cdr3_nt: TGCAGTGCTTCGGACAGGGTGGGCGAGCAGTACTTC
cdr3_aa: CSASDRVGEQYF

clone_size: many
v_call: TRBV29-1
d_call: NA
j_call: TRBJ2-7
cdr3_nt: TGCAGCGTAGCCCCCCGTTTTGAGTTCTCCGAGCAGTACTTC
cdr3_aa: CSVAPRFEFSEQYF

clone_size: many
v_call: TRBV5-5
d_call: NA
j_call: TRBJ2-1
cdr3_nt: TGTGCCAGCACCAGGGGAGGGAGTAATGAGCAGTTCTTC
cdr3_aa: CASTRGGSNEQFF

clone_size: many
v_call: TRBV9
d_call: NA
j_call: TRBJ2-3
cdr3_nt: TGTGCCAGCAGCGTTACAGGGTCCACAGATACGCAGTATTTT
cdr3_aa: CASSVTGSTDTQYF

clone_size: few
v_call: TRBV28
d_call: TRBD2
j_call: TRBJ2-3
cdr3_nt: TGTGCCAGCGGGACTAGCGGGGCCTCTAGCACAGATACGCAGTATTTT
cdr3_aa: CASGTSGASSTDTQYF

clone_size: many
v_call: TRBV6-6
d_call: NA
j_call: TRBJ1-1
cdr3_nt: TGTGCCAGCAGTGAGGGGAACACTGAAGCTTTCTTT
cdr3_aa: CASSEGNTEAFF

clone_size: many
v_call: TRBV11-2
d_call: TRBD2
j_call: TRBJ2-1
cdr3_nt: TGTGCCAGCAGCCAGAGCGGGGACCGAGTTAATGAGCAGTTCTTC
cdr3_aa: CASSQSGDRVNEQFF

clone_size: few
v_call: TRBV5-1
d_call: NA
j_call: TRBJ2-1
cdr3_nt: TGCGCCAGCAGCCCTCCCCGGGGGTCGGGAGACTACAATGAGCAGTTCTTC
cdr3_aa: CASSPPRGSGDYNEQFF

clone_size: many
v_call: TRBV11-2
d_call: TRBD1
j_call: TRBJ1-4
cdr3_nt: TGTGCCAGCAGCTTCTCAAATCAGGGGGGCGAAAAACTGTTTTTT
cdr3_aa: CASSFSNQGGEKLFF

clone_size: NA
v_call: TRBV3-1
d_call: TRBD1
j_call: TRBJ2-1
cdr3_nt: TGTGCCAGCAGCCCGAGGACAGGCCGCCTAGACAATGAGCAGTTCTTC
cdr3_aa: CASSPRTGRLDNEQFF

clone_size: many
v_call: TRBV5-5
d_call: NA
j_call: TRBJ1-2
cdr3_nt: TGTGCCAGCAGCTTGGGCCGGACGCCGGCGGCCAACTATGGCTACACCTTC
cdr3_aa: CASSLGRTPAANYGYTF

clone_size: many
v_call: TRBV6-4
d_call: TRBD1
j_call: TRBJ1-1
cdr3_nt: TGTGCCAGCAGTCCAGGGGGCGCCCCCACTGAAGCTTTCTTT
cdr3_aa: CASSPGGAPTEAFF

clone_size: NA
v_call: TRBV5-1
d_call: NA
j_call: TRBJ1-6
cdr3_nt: TGCGCCAGCAGACCTCACGGGGAGCACGATTCACCCCTCCACTTT
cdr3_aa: CASRPHGEHDSPLHF

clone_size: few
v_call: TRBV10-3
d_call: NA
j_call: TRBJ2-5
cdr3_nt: TGTGCCATCAGTGCCCCAGGAGAGACCCAGTACTTC
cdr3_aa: CAISAPGETQYF

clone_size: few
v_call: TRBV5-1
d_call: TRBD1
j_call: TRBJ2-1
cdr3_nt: TGCGCCAGCAGCTTGGGACTTGGAGGACAGGATGAGCAGTTCTTC
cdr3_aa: CASSLGLGGQDEQFF

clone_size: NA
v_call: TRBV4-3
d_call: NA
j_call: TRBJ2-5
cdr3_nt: TGCGCCAGCAGCCACAATCTGGGGGGGCGAGAGACCCAGTACTTC
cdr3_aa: CASSHNLGGRETQYF

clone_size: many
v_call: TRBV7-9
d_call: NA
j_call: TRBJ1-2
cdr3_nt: TGTGCCAGCAGCTTAATCCCTTATGGCTACACCTTC
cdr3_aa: CASSLIPYGYTF

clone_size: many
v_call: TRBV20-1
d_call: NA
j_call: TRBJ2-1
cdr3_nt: TGCAGTGCTTCACACCGCGGACCCAGCTCCTACAATGAGCAGTTCTTC
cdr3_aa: CSASHRGPSSYNEQFF

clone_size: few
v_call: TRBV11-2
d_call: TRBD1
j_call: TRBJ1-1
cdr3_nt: TGTGCCAGCAGGGACAGGAAAGACAACACTGAAGCTTTCTTT
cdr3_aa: CASRDRKDNTEAFF

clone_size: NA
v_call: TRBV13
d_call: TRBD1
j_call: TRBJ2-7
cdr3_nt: TGTGCCAGCAGCCTCCGGGACAGATACGAGCAGTACTTC
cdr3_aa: CASSLRDRYEQYF

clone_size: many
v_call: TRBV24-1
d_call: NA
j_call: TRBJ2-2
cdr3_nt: TGTGCCACCAGTGATCCGACCGGGACCGGGGAGCTGTTTTTT
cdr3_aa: CATSDPTGTGELFF